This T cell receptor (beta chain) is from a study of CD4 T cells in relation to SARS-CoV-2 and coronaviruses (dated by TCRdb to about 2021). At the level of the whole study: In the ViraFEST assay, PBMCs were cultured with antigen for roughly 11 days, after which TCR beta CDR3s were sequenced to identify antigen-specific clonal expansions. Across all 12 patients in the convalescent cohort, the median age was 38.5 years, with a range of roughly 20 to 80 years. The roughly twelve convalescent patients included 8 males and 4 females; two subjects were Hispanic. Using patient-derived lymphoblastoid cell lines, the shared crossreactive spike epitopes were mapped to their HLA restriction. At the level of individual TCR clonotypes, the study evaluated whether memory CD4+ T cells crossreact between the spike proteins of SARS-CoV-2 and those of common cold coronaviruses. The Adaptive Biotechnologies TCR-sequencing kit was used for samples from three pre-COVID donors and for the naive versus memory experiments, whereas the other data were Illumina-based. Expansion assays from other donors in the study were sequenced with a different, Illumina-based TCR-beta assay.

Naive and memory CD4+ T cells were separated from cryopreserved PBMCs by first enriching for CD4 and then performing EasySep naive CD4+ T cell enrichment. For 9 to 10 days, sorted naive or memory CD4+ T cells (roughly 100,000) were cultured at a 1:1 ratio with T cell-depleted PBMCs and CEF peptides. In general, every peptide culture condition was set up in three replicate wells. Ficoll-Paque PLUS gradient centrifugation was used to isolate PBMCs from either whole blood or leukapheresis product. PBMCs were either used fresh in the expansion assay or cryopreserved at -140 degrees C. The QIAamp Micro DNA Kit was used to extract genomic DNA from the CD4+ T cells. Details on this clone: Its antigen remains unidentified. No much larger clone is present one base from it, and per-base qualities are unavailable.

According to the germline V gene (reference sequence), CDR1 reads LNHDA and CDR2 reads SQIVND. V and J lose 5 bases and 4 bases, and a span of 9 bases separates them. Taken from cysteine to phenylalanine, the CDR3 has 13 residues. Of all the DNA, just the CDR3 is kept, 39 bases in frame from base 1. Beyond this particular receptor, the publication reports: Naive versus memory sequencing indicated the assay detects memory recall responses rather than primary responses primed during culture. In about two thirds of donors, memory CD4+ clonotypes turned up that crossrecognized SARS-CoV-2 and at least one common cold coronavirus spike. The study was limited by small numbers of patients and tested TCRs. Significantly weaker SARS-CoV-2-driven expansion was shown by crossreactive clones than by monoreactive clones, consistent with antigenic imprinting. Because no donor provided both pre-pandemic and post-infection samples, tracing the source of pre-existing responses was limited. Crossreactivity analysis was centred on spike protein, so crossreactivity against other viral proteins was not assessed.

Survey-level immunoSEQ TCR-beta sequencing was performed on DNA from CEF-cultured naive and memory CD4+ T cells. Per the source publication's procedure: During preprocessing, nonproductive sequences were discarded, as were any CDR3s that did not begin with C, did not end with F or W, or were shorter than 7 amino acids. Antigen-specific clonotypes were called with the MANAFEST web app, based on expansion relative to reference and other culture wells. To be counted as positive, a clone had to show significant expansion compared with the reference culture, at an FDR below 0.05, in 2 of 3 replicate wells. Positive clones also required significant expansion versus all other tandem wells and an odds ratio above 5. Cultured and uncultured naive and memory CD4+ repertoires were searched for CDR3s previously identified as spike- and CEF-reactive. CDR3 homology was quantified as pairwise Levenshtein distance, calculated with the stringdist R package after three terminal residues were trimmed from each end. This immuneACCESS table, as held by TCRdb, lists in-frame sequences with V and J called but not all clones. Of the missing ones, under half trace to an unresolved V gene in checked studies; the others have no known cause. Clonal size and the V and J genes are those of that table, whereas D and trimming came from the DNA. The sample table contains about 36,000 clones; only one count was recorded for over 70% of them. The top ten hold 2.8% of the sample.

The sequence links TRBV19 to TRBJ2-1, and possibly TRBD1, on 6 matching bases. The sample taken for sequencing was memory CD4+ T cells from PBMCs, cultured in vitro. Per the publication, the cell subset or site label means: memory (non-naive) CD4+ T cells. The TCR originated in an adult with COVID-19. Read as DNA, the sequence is TGTGCCAGTAGTGTGGACAGTTACAATGAGCAGTTCTTC. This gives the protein CASSVDSYNEQFF.